Listed below are T cell receptor beta chains from one sample, sequenced in a study of neoadjuvant anti-PD-1 for oral cavity cancer. Only in-frame clones appear in the TCRdb table, and some are missing; sequencing was by immunoSEQ multiplex PCR. The sample includes 12,000 or so clones, 65% to 75% of them seen just once. The source material was PBMCs, sampled after nivolumab (anti-PD-1) treatment. These receptors all come from a person between 40 and 79 years old with oral cavity squamous cell carcinoma. CDR3s include the opening cysteine and the closing phenylalanine or tryptophan.

CDR3 protein,J gene,V gene
CASSLGFYGGHGDTDTQYF,TRBJ2-3,TRBV5-1
CASSGTNRSSYNSPLHF,TRBJ1-6,TRBV9
CSVVASSYNEQFF,TRBJ2-1,TRBV29-1
CASSLKPAPRSSYEQYF,TRBJ2-7,TRBV11-2
CASSDTPRGGNYGYTF,TRBJ1-2,TRBV25-1
CASSVDSYSSGNTIYF,TRBJ1-3,TRBV5-1
CAWSTTGLNTEAFF,TRBJ1-1,TRBV30
CASSEWDRGRYQPQHF,TRBJ1-5,TRBV6-1
CASSDGQGDQPQHF,TRBJ1-5,TRBV11-2
CASSGQGAYQPQHF,TRBJ1-5,TRBV19
CASSPLGGFDTEAFF,TRBJ1-1,TRBV5-4
CASSLGGSEAFF,TRBJ1-1,TRBV7-6
CATSRDGQATGNTIYF,TRBJ1-3,TRBV15
CAWSVSGYEQFF,TRBJ2-1,TRBV30
CATGLATSTGELFF,TRBJ2-2,TRBV10-3
CASDRDWSYEQYF,TRBJ2-7,TRBV6-1
CASSVRTGTEAFF,TRBJ1-1,TRBV7-8
CASRSAWGDTEAFF,TRBJ1-1,TRBV5-4
CASSPVAGGDEQYF,TRBJ2-7,TRBV18
CASSLSWDPGGNTIYF,TRBJ1-3,TRBV5-5
CSVADSSGANVLTF,TRBJ2-6,TRBV29-1
CASRVTGGRGYTF,TRBJ1-2,TRBV27
CASSSSGPYGYTF,TRBJ1-2,TRBV7-9
CASSRRSGTGNEQFF,TRBJ2-1,TRBV5-1
CASKVGGGGLYNEQFF,TRBJ2-1,TRBV7-2
CASSFSGSNQPQHF,TRBJ1-5,TRBV7-9
CASSRDRRSYEQYF,TRBJ2-7,TRBV5-1
CASSHQGAGGANVLTF,TRBJ2-6,TRBV4-1
CASSFKQGFNEKLFF,TRBJ1-4,TRBV7-9
CASSLSAGANYGYTF,TRBJ1-2,TRBV7-9
CASSLVGNIQYF,TRBJ2-4,TRBV5-1
CASSPAGQDYGYTF,TRBJ1-2,TRBV7-3
CASSALRDYNEQFF,TRBJ2-1,TRBV6-1
CASRTIGTEAFF,TRBJ1-1,TRBV27
CASSLGTSGRVFNEQFF,TRBJ2-1,TRBV13
CASSSGLTRRDTQYF,TRBJ2-3,TRBV5-4
CASLDRDEETQYF,TRBJ2-5,TRBV5-1
CASSFGGLGTEAFF,TRBJ1-1,TRBV19
CASSVAPGPGANVLTF,TRBJ2-6,TRBV9
CASSPRRFMNTEAFF,TRBJ1-1,TRBV7-8
CASSYFAPMAGYTF,TRBJ1-2,TRBV6-5
CASSKPGQSSAYNEQFF,TRBJ2-1,TRBV5-1
CASSLRFAPYNEQFF,TRBJ2-1,TRBV7-8
CASSWGLGIFSGNTIYF,TRBJ1-3,TRBV5-1
CASGGGSSSYNEQFF,TRBJ2-1,TRBV2
CASSQDAGGTDTQYF,TRBJ2-3,TRBV4-1
CAISEKDRPGDQPQHF,TRBJ1-5,TRBV10-3